These T cell receptor beta chains were read from a single sample in a study of blood T cell repertoires in COVID-19. Using immunoSEQ multiplex PCR, the repertoire was profiled, and TCRdb retains in-frame clones only, with some absent. The sample lists over 200,000 clones, approximately 80% occurring once. The sequencing sample was made of peripheral blood. These receptors were obtained from an elderly woman with COVID-19, enrolled during active disease. Each CDR3 is given with its conserved first and last residue. A D gene is named only where the DNA matches it firmly. The size of a clone is reported for some rows only, either as once, few or many, or as a class for expanded clones.

>-|15|TRBJ2-7|TRBV6-5|TRBD1
CASSYVRGSSYEQYF
TGTGCCAGCAGTTACGTCAGGGGGAGCTCCTACGAGCAGTACTTC
>-|13|TRBJ1-4|TRBV7-9|TRBD1
CASSSRQGEKLFF
TGTGCCAGCAGCTCCAGACAGGGTGAAAAACTGTTTTTT
>-|14|TRBJ1-2|TRBV28|TRBD1
CASSETGRADGYTF
TGTGCCAGCAGTGAGACAGGGAGAGCTGATGGCTACACCTTC
>-|15|TRBJ1-4|TRBV2|TRBD1
CASSRDSGWDEKLFF
TGTGCCAGCAGTCGGGACAGTGGTTGGGATGAAAAACTGTTTTTT
>-|16|TRBJ2-7|TRBV27|TRBD2
CASSFHGLAGIYEQYF
TGTGCCAGCAGTTTCCACGGACTAGCGGGGATTTACGAGCAGTACTTC
>-|13|TRBJ1-5|TRBV3-1/TRBV3-2|-
CASSQQRVQPQHF
TGTGCCAGCAGCCAACAGAGGGTTCAGCCCCAGCATTTT
>-|16|TRBJ1-1|TRBV19|-
CASSILHRSETGGAFF
TGTGCCAGTAGTATCCTCCACCGATCCGAAACGGGTGGAGCTTTCTTT
>once|16|TRBJ1-6|TRBV18|TRBD1
CASSQEQGSDNSPLHF
TGTGCCAGCTCACAAGAACAGGGGTCGGATAATTCACCCCTCCACTTT
>-|15|TRBJ1-1|TRBV7-9|-
CASSVRTGMNTEAFF
TGTGCCAGCAGCGTACGGACGGGAATGAACACTGAAGCTTTCTTT
>-|14|TRBJ2-7|TRBV6-5|TRBD2
CASNKAGASYEQYF
TGTGCCAGCAACAAAGCGGGAGCATCCTACGAGCAGTACTTC
>few|13|TRBJ2-7|TRBV5-4|-
CASNRKGTYEQYF
TGTGCCAGCAACAGGAAGGGAACTTACGAGCAGTACTTC
>-|14|TRBJ2-7|TRBV6-5|TRBD1
CASRSTGGTYEQYF
TGTGCCAGCAGGTCAACAGGGGGTACCTACGAGCAGTACTTC
>-|15|TRBJ1-1|TRBV9|TRBD1
CASSGLGQGNTEAFF
TGTGCCAGCAGCGGTCTGGGACAGGGCAACACTGAAGCTTTCTTT
>-|15|TRBJ2-3|TRBV3-1/TRBV3-2|-
CASSPYSSRTDTQYF
TGTGCCAGCAGCCCTTATAGCAGCCGCACAGATACGCAGTATTTT
>-|16|TRBJ2-7|TRBV19|TRBD1
CASHPKSGTGTYEQYF
TGTGCCAGCCATCCAAAATCCGGGACAGGTACCTACGAGCAGTACTTC
>-|13|TRBJ1-5|TRBV9|-
CASSFDLGQPQHF
TGTGCCAGCAGCTTTGATCTCGGGCAGCCCCAGCATTTT
>few|13|TRBJ1-4|TRBV6-5|-
CASSSHTDEKLFF
TGTGCCAGCAGTTCCCACACAGATGAAAAACTGTTTTTT
>-|13|TRBJ2-5|TRBV6-5|TRBD2
CAIRGGAGETQYF
TGTGCCATACGCGGGGGGGCAGGGGAGACCCAGTACTTC
>-|11|TRBJ1-1|TRBV2|-
CASRRWAEAFF
TGTGCCAGCAGGAGGTGGGCTGAAGCTTTCTTT
>-|14|TRBJ2-7|TRBV6-4|-
CASSVDSGSYEQYF
TGTGCCAGCAGTGTTGACAGTGGGTCCTACGAGCAGTACTTC
>few|14|TRBJ2-1|TRBV9|TRBD1
CASSFDRVYNEQFF
TGTGCCAGCAGCTTTGACAGGGTCTACAATGAGCAGTTCTTC
>-|12|TRBJ1-1|TRBV28|TRBD1
CASSLGTGWAFF
TGTGCCAGCAGTTTAGGGACAGGGTGGGCTTTCTTT
>once|12|TRBJ1-1|TRBV5-4|-
CASSLAKRGAFF
TGTGCCAGCAGCTTGGCCAAGCGCGGAGCTTTCTTT
>-|14|TRBJ2-7|TRBV3-1/TRBV3-2|TRBD1
CASSQGDRSYEQYF
TGTGCCAGCAGCCAAGGGGACAGGTCCTACGAGCAGTACTTC
>-|15|TRBJ1-6|TRBV5-1|-
CASSLGRGSHSPLHF
TGCGCCAGCAGCTTGGGTAGGGGATCGCATTCACCCCTCCACTTT
>-|17|TRBJ2-7|TRBV19|-
CASSILYTGTRQYEQYF
TGTGCCAGTAGTATACTCTACACCGGGACAAGACAGTACGAGCAGTACTTC
>-|14|TRBJ2-2|TRBV3-1/TRBV3-2|-
CASSPPTVTGELFF
TGTGCCAGCAGCCCCCCGACAGTCACCGGGGAGCTGTTTTTT
>once|16|TRBJ1-1|TRBV6-5|TRBD1
CASSYSTGGWSTEAFF
TGTGCCAGCAGTTACTCGACAGGGGGCTGGAGCACTGAAGCTTTCTTT
>-|18|TRBJ2-1|TRBV5-5|-
CASSPKFQGGSSYNEQFF
TGTGCCAGCAGCCCGAAGTTCCAGGGGGGTTCATCCTACAATGAGCAGTTCTTC
>-|13|TRBJ1-5|TRBV12-3/TRBV12-4|-
CASSANYNQPQHF
TGTGCCAGCAGTGCTAATTACAATCAGCCCCAGCATTTT
>-|15|TRBJ1-5|TRBV5-6|-
CASSFGGQPDQPQHF
TGTGCCAGCAGCTTCGGCGGACAGCCCGATCAGCCCCAGCATTTT
>few|15|TRBJ2-7|TRBV3-1/TRBV3-2|TRBD2
CASRGGLAGSYEQYF
TGTGCCAGCAGGGGCGGACTAGCGGGCTCCTACGAGCAGTACTTC
>-|14|TRBJ1-1|TRBV5-1|-
CASSADSTNTEAFF
TGCGCCAGCAGCGCGGACAGTACCAACACTGAAGCTTTCTTT
>-|15|TRBJ1-2|TRBV3-1/TRBV3-2|TRBD1
CASSAGTGDVGGYTF
TGTGCCAGCAGCGCCGGGACAGGGGACGTGGGAGGCTACACCTTC
>-|16|TRBJ2-7|TRBV5-4|-
CASSLRGGGSLHEQYF
TGTGCCAGCAGCTTAAGAGGAGGTGGTTCTCTCCACGAGCAGTACTTC
>many|13|TRBJ1-2|TRBV7-8|-
CASSLGPMDGYTF
TGTGCCAGCAGCTTAGGGCCGATGGATGGCTACACCTTC
>-|14|TRBJ1-4|TRBV19|-
CASSIAGSNEKLFF
TGTGCCAGTAGTATAGCCGGTTCTAATGAAAAACTGTTTTTT
>-|17|TRBJ1-4|TRBV6-6|TRBD1
CASSLRGQVATNEKLFF
TGTGCCAGCAGTCTTAGGGGACAGGTAGCAACTAATGAAAAACTGTTTTTT
>-|11|TRBJ1-1|TRBV6-6|TRBD1
CASSDRGEAFF
TGTGCCAGCAGTGACAGGGGTGAAGCTTTCTTT
>-|14|TRBJ1-6|TRBV3-1/TRBV3-2|-
CASSARSEGSPLHF
TGTGCCAGCAGCGCCCGGTCCGAGGGTTCACCCCTCCACTTT
>-|15|TRBJ2-7|TRBV19|-
CASSAPDSYSGEQYF
TGTGCCAGTAGTGCCCCGGACTCGTACTCGGGGGAGCAGTACTTC
>-|14|TRBJ1-5|TRBV7-2|-
CASSLQGGGQPQHF
TGTGCCAGCAGCTTACAGGGAGGAGGGCAGCCCCAGCATTTT
>-|14|TRBJ1-6|TRBV6-5|TRBD1
CASRTGGFGSPLHF
TGTGCCAGCAGGACAGGGGGCTTTGGATCACCCCTCCACTTT
>once|14|TRBJ2-1|TRBV2|-
CASSERVPGNEQFF
TGTGCCAGCAGTGAGAGGGTGCCGGGCAATGAGCAGTTCTTC
>-|14|TRBJ1-1|TRBV5-1|TRBD1
CASSTGQRNTEAFF
TGCGCCAGCAGCACGGGACAGCGGAACACTGAAGCTTTCTTT
>once|13|TRBJ1-4|TRBV28|-
CASVDSTNEKLFF
TGTGCCAGCGTCGACTCAACTAATGAAAAACTGTTTTTT
>-|15|TRBJ1-2|TRBV7-9|TRBD1
CASSLPTGGVGGYTF
TGTGCCAGCAGCTTACCTACAGGGGGCGTCGGTGGCTACACCTTC
>-|16|TRBJ1-3|TRBV18|-
CASSPENRVIRDTIYF
TGTGCCAGCTCACCAGAGAACAGGGTGATACGCGACACCATATATTTT
>-|15|TRBJ1-5|TRBV6-5|TRBD1
CASNIGDSFNQPQHF
TGTGCCAGCAACATAGGGGACAGCTTCAATCAGCCCCAGCATTTT
>-|14|TRBJ1-1|TRBV9|TRBD1
CASSVTGANTEAFF
TGTGCCAGCAGCGTAACAGGGGCGAACACTGAAGCTTTCTTT